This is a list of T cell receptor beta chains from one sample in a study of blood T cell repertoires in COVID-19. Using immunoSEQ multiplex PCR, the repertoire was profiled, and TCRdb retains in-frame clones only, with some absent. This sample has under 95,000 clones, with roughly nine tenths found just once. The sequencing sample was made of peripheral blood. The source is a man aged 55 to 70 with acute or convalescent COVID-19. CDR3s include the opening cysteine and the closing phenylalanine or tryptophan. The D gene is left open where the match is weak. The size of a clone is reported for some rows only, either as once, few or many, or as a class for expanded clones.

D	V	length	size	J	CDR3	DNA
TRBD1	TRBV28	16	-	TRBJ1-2	CASSLPMTGFDYGYTF	TGTGCCAGCAGTTTACCTATGACAGGGTTCGACTATGGCTACACCTTC
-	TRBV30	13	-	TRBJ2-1	CAWSVHEGNEQFF	TGTGCCTGGAGTGTACATGAGGGAAATGAGCAGTTCTTC
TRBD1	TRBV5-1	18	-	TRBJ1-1	CASSLGGARGRRGTEAFF	TGCGCCAGCAGCTTGGGGGGGGCCAGGGGGCGGAGGGGCACTGAAGCTTTCTTT
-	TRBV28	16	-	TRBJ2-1	CASSVGGSPSGNEQFF	TGTGCCAGCAGTGTGGGCGGCTCACCCTCGGGGAATGAGCAGTTCTTC
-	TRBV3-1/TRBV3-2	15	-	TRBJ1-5	CASSPGAGKGQPQHF	TGTGCCAGCAGCCCAGGAGCGGGGAAGGGTCAGCCCCAGCATTTT
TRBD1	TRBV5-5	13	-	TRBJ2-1	CASNEDRDTEQFF	TGTGCCAGCAACGAAGACAGGGACACTGAGCAGTTCTTC
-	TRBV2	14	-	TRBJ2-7	CASSESGQGYEQYF	TGTGCCAGCAGTGAATCAGGGCAGGGCTACGAGCAGTACTTC
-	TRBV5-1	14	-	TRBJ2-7	CASSLGRGGYEQYF	TGCGCCAGCAGCTTGGGCAGGGGAGGGTACGAGCAGTACTTC
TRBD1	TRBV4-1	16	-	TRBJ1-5	CASSQESGTGDQPQHF	TGCGCCAGCAGCCAAGAAAGTGGGACAGGAGATCAGCCCCAGCATTTT
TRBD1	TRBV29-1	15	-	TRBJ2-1	CSVLRGTGNYNEQFF	TGCAGCGTTCTCCGGGGGACAGGGAACTACAATGAGCAGTTCTTC
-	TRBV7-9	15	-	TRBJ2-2	CASSLAGGNTGELFF	TGTGCCAGCAGCTTAGCGGGGGGGAACACCGGGGAGCTGTTTTTT
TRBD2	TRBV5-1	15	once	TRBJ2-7	CASHVGGGTSYEQYF	TGCGCCAGCCACGTTGGGGGGGGTACCTCCTACGAGCAGTACTTC
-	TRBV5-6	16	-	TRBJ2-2	CASSLLSNRATGELFF	TGTGCCAGCAGCTTGTTATCGAACAGGGCGACCGGGGAGCTGTTTTTT
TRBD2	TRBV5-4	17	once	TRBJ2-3	CASSLGMRGGRADTQYF	TGTGCCAGCAGCTTGGGAATGCGGGGGGGCCGAGCAGATACGCAGTATTTT
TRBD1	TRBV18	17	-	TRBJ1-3	CASSPVDRAISGNTIYF	TGTGCCAGCTCACCAGTAGACAGGGCTATCTCTGGAAACACCATATATTTT
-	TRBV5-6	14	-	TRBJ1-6	CASSMHRVNSPLHF	TGTGCCAGCAGCATGCACAGGGTTAATTCACCCCTCCACTTT
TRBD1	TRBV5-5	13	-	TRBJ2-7	CASSEGATYEQYF	TGTGCCAGCAGCGAGGGGGCGACCTACGAGCAGTACTTC
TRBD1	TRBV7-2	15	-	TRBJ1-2	CASSTRTGGVYGYTF	TGTGCCAGCAGCACCAGGACAGGGGGCGTATATGGCTACACCTTC
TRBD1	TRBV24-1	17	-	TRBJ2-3	CATSDPGTGGKTDTQYF	TGTGCCACCAGTGACCCAGGGACAGGGGGGAAGACAGATACGCAGTATTTT
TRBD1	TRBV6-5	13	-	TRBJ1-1	CASTLDRGAEAFF	TGTGCCAGCACCCTCGACAGGGGAGCTGAAGCTTTCTTT
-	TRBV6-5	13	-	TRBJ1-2	CASSPTIQGGYTF	TGTGCCAGCAGCCCGACAATTCAGGGTGGCTACACCTTC
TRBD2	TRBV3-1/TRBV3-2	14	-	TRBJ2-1	CASSPTSGGNEQFF	TGTGCCAGCAGCCCCACTAGCGGGGGGAATGAGCAGTTCTTC
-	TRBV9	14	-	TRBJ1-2	CASSVGEENYGYTF	TGTGCCAGCAGCGTAGGCGAGGAGAACTATGGCTACACCTTC
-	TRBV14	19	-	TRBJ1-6	CASSQEGVGRGSFGSPLHF	TGTGCCAGCAGCCAAGAAGGTGTGGGGAGGGGAAGTTTTGGGTCACCCCTCCACTTT
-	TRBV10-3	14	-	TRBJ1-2	CATQDSAPNYGYTF	TGTGCCACTCAAGACAGTGCCCCTAACTATGGCTACACCTTC
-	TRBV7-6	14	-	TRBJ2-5	CASSLRIDSETQYF	TGTGCCAGCAGCTTACGAATAGACTCGGAGACCCAGTACTTC
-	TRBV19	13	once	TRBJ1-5	CASSPSRRQPQHF	TGTGCCAGTAGTCCCTCTAGAAGGCAGCCCCAGCATTTT
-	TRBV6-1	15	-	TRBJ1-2	CASSELAGTNYGYTF	TGTGCCAGCAGTGAATTGGCAGGAACTAACTATGGCTACACCTTC
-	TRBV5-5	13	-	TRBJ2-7	CASSLQVSHEQYF	TGTGCCAGCAGCTTGCAGGTTTCCCACGAGCAGTACTTC
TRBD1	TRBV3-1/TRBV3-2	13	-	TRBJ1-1	CASSQLQGAEAFF	TGTGCCAGCAGCCAACTCCAGGGGGCTGAAGCTTTCTTT
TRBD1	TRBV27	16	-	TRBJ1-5	CASSLTGGTSNQPQHF	TGTGCCAGCAGCCTGACAGGGGGAACTAGCAATCAGCCCCAGCATTTT
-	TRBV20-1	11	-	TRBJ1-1	CSAREKREAFF	TGCAGTGCTAGGGAGAAAAGGGAAGCTTTCTTT
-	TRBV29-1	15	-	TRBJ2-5	CSVVLVGGSQETQYF	TGCAGCGTTGTTCTGGTGGGGGGTTCCCAAGAGACCCAGTACTTC
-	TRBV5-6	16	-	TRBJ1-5	CASSLLGRNSNQPQHF	TGTGCCAGCAGCTTGTTAGGCAGGAATAGCAATCAGCCCCAGCATTTT
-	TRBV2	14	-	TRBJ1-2	CASSELGAEDGYTF	TGTGCCAGCAGTGAATTGGGGGCGGAGGATGGCTACACCTTC
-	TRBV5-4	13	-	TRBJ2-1	CASSSSSYNEQFF	TGTGCCAGCAGCTCCAGCTCCTACAATGAGCAGTTCTTC
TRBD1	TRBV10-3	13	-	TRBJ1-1	CAISDGTGHAAFF	TGTGCCATCAGTGATGGGACAGGGCACGCAGCTTTCTTT
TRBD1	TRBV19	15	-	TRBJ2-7	CASSTSGTGPYEQYF	TGTGCCAGTAGTACTTCCGGGACAGGCCCCTACGAGCAGTACTTC
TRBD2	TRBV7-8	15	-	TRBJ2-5	CASSLAAGLLGTQYF	TGTGCCAGCAGCTTAGCAGCGGGGCTCCTAGGGACCCAGTACTTC
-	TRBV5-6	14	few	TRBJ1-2	CASSLYRQAHGYTF	TGTGCCAGCAGCTTGTATCGACAGGCCCATGGCTACACCTTC
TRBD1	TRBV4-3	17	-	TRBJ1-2	CASSQEIQTGKFYGYTF	TGCGCCAGCAGCCAAGAGATTCAGACAGGGAAATTCTATGGCTACACCTTC
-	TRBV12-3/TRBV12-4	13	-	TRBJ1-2	CASRQGTGGGYTF	TGTGCCAGCAGACAGGGAACCGGGGGGGGCTACACCTTC
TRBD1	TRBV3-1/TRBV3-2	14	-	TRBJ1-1	CASSQAGTGAEAFF	TGTGCCAGCAGCCAAGCCGGGACAGGGGCTGAAGCTTTCTTT
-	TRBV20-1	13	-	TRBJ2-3	CSASPTGTDTQYF	TGCAGTGCTAGTCCCACCGGGACAGATACGCAGTATTTT
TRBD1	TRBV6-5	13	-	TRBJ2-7	CASSRTGTGEQYF	TGTGCCAGCAGCCGAACCGGGACAGGCGAGCAGTACTTC
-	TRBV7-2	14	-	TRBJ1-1	CASSLEQGGTEAFF	TGTGCCAGCAGCTTAGAACAGGGAGGGACTGAAGCTTTCTTT
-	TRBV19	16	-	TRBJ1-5	CASSIIGVPQGQPQHF	TGTGCCAGTAGTATTATAGGGGTTCCCCAGGGGCAGCCCCAGCATTTT